The T cell receptor beta chain described here comes from a study of T cells after yellow fever vaccination. Study-wide results and limits: Post-booster repertoires again held most primary-vaccination clones (roughly 95% CD4, roughly 88% CD8). Among all clonotypes, a small share was observed in both CD4 and CD8 compartments.

This CDR3 region has 15 residues. Germline V gives CDR1 LNHNV, CDR2 YYDKDF (reference sequence). V lost 9 bases, J lost 1 base, and 11 bases stayed unmatched. MiXCR, run by TCRdb on the 5' RACE reads, gives a single entry per CDR3 protein. The sample lists 100,000 to 150,000 distinct CDR3 sequences, under 8.5% seen once, with 2% to 3% in the top ten. The table lists this clonotype with many counts. The antigen remains undetermined. The sequence was obtained from a man younger than 35 who received the YFV17D yellow fever vaccine. The chain uses TRBV15 and TRBJ2-5; 7 bases fit TRBD2. The sample was CD4+ T cells sorted from PBMCs, taken roughly 10 days after the first yellow fever vaccination. CDR3 sequence reads: CATSIQRGFQETQYF. The CDR3 DNA is TGTGCCACGTCAATCCAGCGGGGCTTCCAAGAGACCCAGTACTTC. Based on the CDR3 plus reference TRBV15 and TRBJ2-5, the full variable domain is DAMVIQNPRYQVTQFGKPVTLSCSQTLNHNVMYWYQQKSSQAPKLLFHYYDKDFNNEADTPDNFQSRRPNTSFCFLDIRSPGLGDTAMYLCATSIQRGFQETQYFGPGTRLLVL.